This T cell receptor (beta chain) is drawn from a study of spatial heterogeneity in lung cancer. The time point is: sample taken at primary tumor resection. A single record per CDR3 protein comes from TCRdb applying MiXCR to the 5' RACE reads. This sample has around 26,000 distinct CDR3 sequences, with 8.8% found just once. Notes on the study in general: Expanded intratumoral alpha and beta TCR counts tracked tumor mutation counts.

This clonotype was detected ten times or more. Its specificity is unknown. From germline, CDR1 is SGHTA and CDR2 FQGNSA. V shed 5 bases and J 6 bases; nucleotides not matched to a gene: 4. The length of the CDR3 is 13 residues. The receptor's source is a male donor with early-stage non-small cell lung cancer. This specimen consisted of lung tumor tissue, obtained at surgery. This chain uses TRBV7-2 with TRBJ2-3; 8 nucleotides agree with TRBD1. The CDR3 DNA reads as TGTGCCAGCAGCATGGACAGGGCCGATACGCAGTATTTT. Encoded protein: CASSMDRADTQYF. Full variable domain (missing parts from reference TRBV7-2 and TRBJ2-3): GAGVSQSPSNKVTEKGKDVELRCDPISGHTALYWYRQSLGQGLEFLIYFQGNSAPDKSGLPSDRFSAERTGGSVSTLTIQRTQQEDSAVYLCASSMDRADTQYFGPGTRLTVL.